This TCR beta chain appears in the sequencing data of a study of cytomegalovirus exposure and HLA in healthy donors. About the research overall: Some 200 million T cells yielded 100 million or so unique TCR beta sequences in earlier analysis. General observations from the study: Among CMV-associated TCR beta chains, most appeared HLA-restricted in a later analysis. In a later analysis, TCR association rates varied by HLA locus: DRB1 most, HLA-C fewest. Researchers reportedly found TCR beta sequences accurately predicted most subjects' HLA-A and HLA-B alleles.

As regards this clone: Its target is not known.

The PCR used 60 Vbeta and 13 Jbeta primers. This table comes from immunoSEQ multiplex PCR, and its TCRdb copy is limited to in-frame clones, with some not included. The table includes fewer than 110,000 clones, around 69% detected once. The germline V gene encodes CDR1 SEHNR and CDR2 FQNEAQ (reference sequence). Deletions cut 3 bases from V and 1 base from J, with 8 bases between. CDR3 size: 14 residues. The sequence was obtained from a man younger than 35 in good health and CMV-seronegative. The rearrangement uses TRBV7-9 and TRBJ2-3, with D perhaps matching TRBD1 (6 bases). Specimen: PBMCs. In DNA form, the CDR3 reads TGTGCCAGCAGCTTCAGACAGGGCACAGATACGCAGTATTTT. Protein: CASSFRQGTDTQYF.